This T cell receptor beta chain was documented in a study of cytomegalovirus exposure and HLA in healthy donors. Findings and limits, study-wide: Analysis was carried out at a later point, and it linked a missense DCLRE1C variant to TCR beta V- and J-gene trimming. In an earlier analysis, most TCR beta V segments were productive about 90% or about 30% of the time.

PCR was performed using 60 Vbeta and 13 Jbeta primers. Only in-frame clones appear in the TCRdb table, and some are missing; sequencing was by immunoSEQ multiplex PCR. The table includes about 160,000 clones, over 80% detected once. As to this clone: Its antigen is not identified.

The CDR3 loop spans 16 amino acids. V lost 6 bases to trimming and J lost 1 base, with 16 bases between them. Germline CDR1 is SNHLY and CDR2 is FYNNEI. This clonotype was obtained from a woman aged 18-29 years in good health and CMV-seronegative. This chain joins TRBV2 and TRBJ1-5; possibly TRBD1 for D (6 bases). The sequenced material came from PBMCs. The CDR3 sequence: CASSLTGFGSNQPQHF. In nucleotides, the CDR3 is TGTGCCAGCAGCCTCACAGGGTTCGGGAGCAATCAGCCCCAGCATTTT.